This T cell receptor beta chain was obtained from a study of T-cell memory formation after mild COVID-19 (dated by TCRdb to the early 2020s). Regarding the complete study: TCR sequence clusters from the two donors were found to be largely donor specific. In a couple of donors, T-cell clones that expanded and contracted after mild COVID-19 were tracked by sequencing TCRalpha and TCRbeta repertoires over time. The cohort was made up of two young adult volunteers, one female and one male, who were previously healthy.

This clonotype has only a few counts. Its target antigen remains unknown. No quality values exist for individual bases; no much larger clone is one base distant. Sequenced on an Illumina NovaSeq 6000. TCRalpha and TCRbeta cDNA libraries were built by 5'RACE with constant-segment primers, adding sample barcodes and unique molecular identifiers. Trizol reagent was used to extract RNA from every sample. Library amplification was performed in two PCR steps, and a second sample barcode and Illumina TruSeq adapters were introduced in the second step. Sequencing of the libraries was done on an Illumina NovaSeq, producing 2 x 150 bp paired-end reads. Per the authors' processing: Reads were demultiplexed and collapsed into UMI-guided consensus sequences with migec v1.2.7. With mixcr v2.1.11, UMI consensuses were aligned to TRA and TRB V and J templates and assembled into clonotypes. Clonotypes were classified as expanded or contracted when called significant by both edgeR and NoisET, with noise models trained on biological replicates. For edgeR calls, the thresholds were a false discovery rate-adjusted p below 0.01 and a log2 fold-change of 1. PCA with hierarchical clustering of max-normalized trajectories of the 1000 most abundant clonotypes was used as exploratory dynamics analysis. Separately sequenced CD4+ and CD8+ repertoires were used to assign a CD4 or CD8 phenotype to each responding clone. TCRdb itself trimmed the public reads at Q25 with fastp, ran MiXCR and retained productive beta chains. CDR3 protein sequences are deduplicated, and each keeps its most common genes and DNA. V and J calls and clone size were set by TCRdb, not the authors. Across this sample there are hundreds of thousands of distinct CDR3 sequences, with roughly a fifth seen only once. Around 8.4% of the sample is in the top ten clones.

V is pared back by 2 bases and J by 5 bases, with 14 bases lying between the germline termini. CDR1 and CDR2 (MGHRA, YSYEKL) derive from the germline V gene. From the cysteine up to the phenylalanine, the CDR3 has a length of 15 residues. The DNA shown is the 45-base CDR3, in frame from base 1. On the study overall, not on this receptor specifically: Balanced CD4/CD8 phenotypes were observed for clones contracting from day 15 to 85, whereas a bias towards CD4+ was observed for a second wave of clones expanding from day 15 to 37. The second-wave clones that peaked on day 37 were not confirmed to be SARS-CoV-2 specific. The detection of some responding clones in pre-infection memory suggests that pre-existing cross-reactive memory T cells joined the SARS-CoV-2 response. Contracting CD4+ clones were located mainly in the CM and EM memory subsets, whereas CD8+ clones were found to be enriched in EMRA. Only a couple of mild cases were covered in the study, and larger cohorts including severe cases with pre-infection samples were considered necessary.

Ficoll-Paque density gradient centrifugation was used to isolate PBMCs. This sequence was found in an adult woman who had mild COVID-19 (a few samples of this study predate the infection). The sample titles of this study are shuffled in the database, so cell type and time point are left out; the donor was told from shared clones. The chain uses TRBV4-1 and TRBJ2-3; a tentative D match to TRBD2 spans 7 bases. Sequences were obtained from PBMCs or a T cell subset sorted from them (not recorded which). The CDR3 protein sequence reads: CASSQKGGAGDTQYF. In nucleotide form, the sequence is TGCGCCAGCAGCCAAAAGGGGGGGGCAGGAGATACGCAGTATTTT.